The source of this T cell receptor (beta chain) is a study of blood T cell repertoires in COVID-19 (dated by TCRdb to 2019 to 2021). General notes on the study: Samples covering the acute and convalescent phases of COVID-19 were provided by collaborators in the United States, Italy and Spain. The material from the prospective study consisted of cDNA or gDNA derived from T cells, B-cell-depleted T cells, or PBMCs. The dataset comprised deeply sampled blood TCRbeta repertoires from subjects exposed to, actively infected with, or recovered from COVID-19. A freely available public database, intended as a resource for researchers studying the immune response to SARS-CoV-2, is where the repertoires were released. The samples were drawn from the first 160 participants of the ongoing ImmuneRACE study and from over 950 subjects provided by 6 global collaborators. Nearly every sample came with metadata listing a de-identified subject ID, COVID-19 status, age in years and sex. HLA class I and class II types, where available, came from metadata supplied by the sample provider rather than from assay-based typing.

TCRbeta CDR3 regions were amplified from genomic DNA by means of the immunoSEQ Assay, a bias-controlled multiplex PCR. The original methods were these. The number of nucleated cells in each sample was estimated by amplification of reference gene primers within the assay. To quantify the absolute abundance of each unique TCRbeta CDR3 rearrangement, sequence reads were collapsed and filtered. Productive Simpson clonality was computed per sample as the square root of Simpson's diversity index over productive rearrangements. The table was pulled from immuneACCESS by TCRdb, which kept in-frame rearrangements only. Such tables lose some clones; where checked, under half of the loss comes from unresolved V genes, and the rest has no known cause. That table furnishes V, J and clone size, whereas the DNA furnished D and trimming. This sample comprises a few hundred thousand clones, 88% of them detected only once. The ten largest account for 1.2% of the sample.

Enrolling through a virtual design, the prospective study's participants ranged in age from roughly 18 to 90 years and lived across 24 United States geographic areas. To assign participants to cohorts, the prospective study relied on clinical history that participants themselves reported in a screening survey and a study questionnaire. Recovered participants in ImmuneRACE Cohort 3 were defined as having two consecutive negative NP/OP PCR tests, clearance from a healthcare professional, or resolution of symptoms. Each participant in the prospective study had whole blood, serum and a nasopharyngeal or oropharyngeal swab collected by mobile phlebotomists. Participants in the prospective study had the option to provide additional blood draws and questionnaires over a roughly two-month period. Before DNA extraction, prospective study blood samples were shipped either frozen or at room temperature. Worth noting for this clone: Which antigen it targets is not known. No base qualities exist here, and no much larger clone lies one base off it.

Findings and caveats that apply to the study as a whole: The quantity of clinical and demographic metadata differed by source and by participant and was supplied without curation.

Reading the germline V gene gives CDR1 MNHEY and CDR2 SVGAGI. V drops 6 bases and J drops 3 bases, leaving 11 bases in between. The CDR3 runs 13 residues from the cysteine to the phenylalanine. The CDR3 DNA has 39 bases and is translated from base 1. The receptor was derived from a woman aged 18-29 years who had recovered from COVID-19. Recombination joined TRBV6-5 with TRBJ1-1; no D gene can be assigned with confidence. Sequenced sample: PBMCs or T cells enriched from blood (not recorded which). The CDR3 has the sequence CASRRNTDTEAFF. At the DNA level, the sequence is TGTGCCAGCAGGCGCAATACCGACACTGAAGCTTTCTTT.